The 20 T cell receptor beta chains below were found in one sample sequenced in a study of T cells in Graves' hyperthyroidism and ophthalmopathy. The CDR3 regions of TCR beta were amplified from RNA transcripts. HTBI primers drove first-round RT-PCR of the TCR CDR3. One entry per CDR3 protein results from TCRdb running MiXCR on the multiplex PCR reads. The repertoire holds hundreds of thousands of distinct CDR3 sequences, with 22% as singletons. The sample comprised blood. Receptors were obtained from a woman in her sixties or seventies with Graves' ophthalmopathy.

This clonotype was picked up a small number of times. This chain connects TRBV11-3 to TRBJ2-7; tentatively, D is TRBD1 (6 bases). V lost 4 bases and J 7 bases, leaving 14 bases between the germline ends. This CDR3 is 13 amino acids long. Looked up from germline, CDR1 is SGHNT and CDR2 is YENEEA. In DNA form, the CDR3 reads TGTGCCAGCAGCTACCGACCCGGGACAGAGCAGTACTTC. Amino acids: CASSYRPGTEQYF.

The sample holds a few counts of this clonotype. The genes are TRBV7-9 and TRBJ2-7, with 10 bases that match TRBD1. The germline V gene has CDR1 SEHNR and CDR2 FQNEAQ (reference sequence). The CDR3 runs to 14 residues. Trimming cost V 10 bases and J 3 bases; bases outside gene matches: 9. The CDR3 loop reads CATQGTGVFYEQYF. DNA for the CDR3: TGTGCCACCCAAGGGACAGGGGTCTTCTACGAGCAGTACTTC.

The V and J genes are TRBV30 and TRBJ2-7; a weak D match, TRBD2 (6 bases). The V end lost 2 bases, the J end lost 3 bases, and 11 bases lay between the germline ends. In germline, CDR1 is GTSNPN, CDR2 SVGIG (reference sequence). The CDR3 length is 13 residues. The CDR3 DNA is TGTGCCTGGAGTCGAAGGGGAGGCTACGAGCAGTACTTC. Amino acid sequence: CAWSRRGGYEQYF.

This clonotype was seen only a few times. The rearrangement links TRBV2 to TRBJ2-3; D perhaps matches TRBD2 (6 bases). Trimming cost V 5 bases and J 6 bases, with 21 bases left between them. CDR3 length: 16 amino acids. CDR1 is SNHLY, CDR2 FYNNEI, per germline. Here the CDR3 reads CASSNLGTAHGDTQYF. DNA for the CDR3: TGTGCCAGCAGTAACCTCGGGACTGCCCACGGGGATACGCAGTATTTT.

This clonotype has only a few counts. The rearrangement uses TRBV10-3 and TRBJ2-1; TRBD2 aligns across 10 bases. Per the germline V gene, CDR1 is ENHRY and CDR2 is SYGVKD. V was clipped by 2 bases and J by 7 bases; unmatched bases: 11. This CDR3 is 17 amino acids long. As DNA, the CDR3 is TGTGCCATCAGTGAGGAAGGAGGTGGGACTAGCGTGAATGAGCAGTTCTTC. This translates into CAISEEGGGTSVNEQFF.

This clonotype was counted between two and nine times. The chain couples TRBV6-2 or TRBV6-3 to TRBJ2-7; D ambiguous. The CDR3 is made up of 14 amino acids. Germline CDR1 is MNHEY and CDR2 is SVGEGT. V lost 0 bases and J lost 3, with 9 bases in between. This chain's CDR3 is CASSYSGSIYEQYF. CDR3 DNA sequence: TGTGCCAGCAGTTACTCGGGTAGCATCTACGAGCAGTACTTC.

The V gene is TRBV19, the J gene TRBJ1-3; D is unresolved. The CDR3 is 16 residues long. Trimming stripped 0 bases from V and 0 bases from J, with 9 bases between. Germline V CDR1 and CDR2: LNHDA, SQIVND (reference sequence). In nucleotides, the CDR3 is TGTGCCAGTAGTATAGAGCGGAGCTACTCTGGAAACACCATATATTTT. This gives the protein CASSIERSYSGNTIYF.

The rearrangement uses TRBV19 and TRBJ1-2; no clear D. This CDR3 comprises 14 residues. Germline V lookup: CDR1 LNHDA, CDR2 SQIVND (reference sequence). V was clipped by 10 bases and J by 1 base, with 16 bases between them. The CDR3 DNA reads TGTGCCACCTCTAACCGCGGGAATAACTATGGCTACACCTTC. It encodes CATSNRGNNYGYTF. The complete variable domain, with remaining parts taken from reference TRBV19 and TRBJ1-2, reads DGGITQSPKYLFRKEGQNVTLSCEQNLNHDAMYWYRQDPGQGLRLIYYSQIVNDFQKGDIAEGYSVSREKKESFPLTVTSAQKNPTAFYLCATSNRGNNYGYTFGSGTRLTVV.

The CDR3 protein is CASSPGTYQFHTQYF. CDR3 bases: TGTGCCAGCAGCCCTGGGACCTACCAGTTCCATACGCAGTATTTT. This rearrangement joins TRBV7-3 to TRBJ2-3; D assignment may be TRBD1 or TRBD2 (5 bases each). Per germline, CDR1 SGHTA and CDR2 FQGTGA. The CDR3 sequence is 15 residues long. With 5 bases removed from V and 7 bases from J, the gap between germline ends came to 19 bases.

The V gene is TRBV18, the J gene TRBJ2-3; 8 nucleotides align to TRBD1. CDR1 and CDR2 (germline): KGHSH, LQKENI. Trimming removed 2 bases from V and 2 bases from J; junction bases left unmatched: 3. The CDR3 is 15 residues long. CDR3 coding DNA: TGTGCCAGCTCACCAACAGGGGGTGACACAGATACGCAGTATTTT. It specifies CASSPTGGDTDTQYF.

In this sample, this clonotype turned up a few times. The chain employs TRBV20-1 and TRBJ2-3; D is uncertain. CDR1 DFQATT and CDR2 SNEGSKA come from the germline V gene (reference sequence). V gave up 6 bases and J gave up 6 bases, with 7 bases separating them. The CDR3 runs 10 residues. DNA of the CDR3: TGCAGTGCCGGAAGGGATACGCAGTATTTT. Translating gives CSAGRDTQYF.

This clonotype was found a few times. The chain carries TRBV30 and TRBJ2-7; 12 nucleotides align to TRBD2. The CDR3 length is 13 residues. Per germline, CDR1 GTSNPN and CDR2 SVGIG (reference sequence). Trimming took 1 base from V and 7 from J; bases not matched to a gene: 2. CDR3 nucleotides: TGTGCCTGGAGTGGGACTAGCGGGATTGAGCAGTACTTC. Residues: CAWSGTSGIEQYF.

J is TRBJ2-1 and V is TRBV19, with 13 bases lining up with TRBD2. CDR1 is LNHDA and CDR2 is SQIVND in the germline V gene (reference sequence). Trimming cost V 5 bases and J 10 bases; bases outside gene matches: 11. The CDR3 has 16 residues. The CDR3 bases are TGTGCCAGTAGTCCCCGGACTAGCGGGAGCTTCGGGGAGCAGTTCTTC. Its translation: CASSPRTSGSFGEQFF. The whole variable domain, filled in from reference TRBV19 and TRBJ2-1, reads DGGITQSPKYLFRKEGQNVTLSCEQNLNHDAMYWYRQDPGQGLRLIYYSQIVNDFQKGDIAEGYSVSREKKESFPLTVTSAQKNPTAFYLCASSPRTSGSFGEQFFGPGTRLTVL.

The chain has TRBV15 and TRBJ2-1, with a possible D match to TRBD2 (6 bases). The length of the CDR3 is 14 residues. Germline CDR1 reads LNHNV; CDR2 reads YYDKDF (reference sequence). V was cut by 9 bases and J by 4 bases, with 16 bases left in between. The CDR3 nucleotides read TGTGCCACTTGGGGCGGGACCCTGTACAATGAGCAGTTCTTC. Translation gives CATWGGTLYNEQFF.

The chain carries TRBV12-3 or TRBV12-4 and TRBJ2-2; maybe TRBD1 (6 bases). This CDR3 spans 16 amino acids. Trimming removed 9 bases at V and 5 bases at J, with 22 bases between. The CDR3 here is CASTDPTGTPTGELFF. DNA of the CDR3: TGTGCCAGTACTGATCCGACCGGGACACCGACCGGGGAGCTGTTTTTT.

V and J are TRBV11-1 and TRBJ1-2; D gene unclear. The V end was cut by 1 base, the J end by 5 bases, with 11 bases between. CDR1 and CDR2 from the germline V gene are SGHAT and FQDESV (reference sequence). The CDR3 totals 14 residues. The CDR3: CASSLGAREYGYTF. The CDR3 DNA follows: TGTGCCAGCAGCTTAGGCGCCCGGGAATATGGCTACACCTTC.

The rearrangement joins TRBV15 to TRBJ2-5; 7 bases align to TRBD2. Germline lookup yields CDR1 LNHNV and CDR2 YYDKDF (reference sequence). The CDR3 is made up of 12 amino acids. Trimming at V came to 8 bases and at J to 4 bases, leaving 4 bases not matched to a gene. Here the CDR3 reads CATGIAGETQYF. CDR3 nucleotides: TGTGCCACCGGGATAGCGGGAGAGACCCAGTACTTC.

There are many counts of this clonotype. This chain links TRBV6-1 with TRBJ2-1, with unresolved D. Trimming removed 5 bases from V and 3 bases from J, with 14 bases in between. Germline loops: CDR1 MNHNS, CDR2 SASEGT. This CDR3 has 15 amino acids. CDR3 amino acids: CASSSGPGNYNEQFF. CDR3 in DNA: TGTGCCAGCAGTTCCGGCCCAGGAAACTACAATGAGCAGTTCTTC.

The J gene is TRBJ2-1, the V gene TRBV12-3 or TRBV12-4; 11 bases match TRBD1. The V segment lost 7 bases and the J segment 4 bases; nucleotides outside the gene matches: 6. The CDR3 runs 15 residues. CDR3 region: CASTFGQGAYNEQFF. As DNA, the CDR3 is TGTGCCAGCACTTTTGGACAGGGGGCATACAATGAGCAGTTCTTC.

Remarks on this clonotype: This could be a read error, since a much larger clone is one nucleotide away. The V and J genes are TRBV2 and TRBJ2-7; D uncertain. V lost 11 bases, J lost 6 bases, and 23 bases lay in between. Germline V gene lookup returns CDR1 SNHLY and CDR2 FYNNEI. This CDR3 is built from 14 residues. The CDR3 spells CAETGPAHYPEQYF. The CDR3 coding sequence is TGTGCCGAAACTGGACCGGCGCACTACCCCGAGCAGTACTTC.